The clone carrying this T cell receptor (beta chain) appeared a single time. Its target is not known. Both 60 Vbeta primers and 13 Jbeta primers went into the PCR. Assay used: immunoSEQ multiplex PCR; TCRdb lists only in-frame clones, some missing. The table lists approximately 160,000 clones, more than 70% of them singletons. This record comes from a study of cytomegalovirus exposure and HLA in healthy donors. Across the study: Sequencing of some 200 million T cells in an earlier analysis found under 120 million unique TCR beta sequences. General study findings and limits: In most subjects, TCR beta sequences reportedly gave accurate predictions of HLA-A and HLA-B alleles.

Germline assignment: CDR1 MNHNS and CDR2 SASEGT. The CDR3 is 12 residues long. The V end lost 8 bases, the J end lost 10 bases, and 12 bases lay between the germline ends. The sequence came from a male donor in good health and CMV-seronegative. The sequencing input was PBMCs. The J gene is TRBJ1-6, the V gene TRBV6-1; weak D call: TRBD1 (5 bases). In nucleotides, the CDR3 is TGTGCCAGCTTCCCAGGGTCGTCACCCCTCCACTTT. As protein: CASFPGSSPLHF.